What follows are 8 T cell receptor beta chains derived from one specimen sequenced in a study of blood T cells in healthy people across ages. Primers used in a second PCR of about 7 to 11 cycles were a sample-barcoded 5' primer and a J-beta primer mix. TCRdb passed the 5' RACE reads through MiXCR, listing each CDR3 protein once. The table lists about 1.8 million distinct CDR3 sequences, around 48% of them singletons. What was sequenced was blood. These receptors all come from a woman between 40 and 55 years old in good health.

This clonotype showed up just a few times. The chain employs TRBV20-1 and TRBJ2-4; 7 bases map to TRBD2. Germline-derived CDR1 and CDR2 are DFQATT and SNEGSKA (reference sequence). V trimming: 6 bases; J trimming: 7 bases; junction bases outside the gene matches: 6. The CDR3 loop spans 12 amino acids. The CDR3 nucleotides are TGCAGTGCCGGGGACGGGGGGAACATTCAGTACTTC. This translates into CSAGDGGNIQYF.

This sequence joins TRBV20-1 and TRBJ2-3; perhaps TRBD2 as D (6 bases). CDR1 is DFQATT and CDR2 is SNEGSKA in the germline V gene (reference sequence). Trimming stripped 3 bases from V and 4 bases from J, with 17 bases between. This CDR3 is 15 amino acids long. The CDR3 sequence: CSARPLARGPDTQYF. The CDR3 DNA reads as TGCAGTGCTAGGCCCCTAGCGAGGGGCCCAGATACGCAGTATTTT.

The chain couples TRBV7-2 to TRBJ2-5; D gene ambiguous. The germline CDR1 and CDR2 sequences are SGHTA and FQGNSA. The CDR3 extends over 14 amino acids. V was pared by 0 bases and J by 11 bases, with 16 bases between. The CDR3 DNA reads TGTGCCAGCAGCTTAGCGCTAGGTTCAGATACGCAGTACTTC. Residues: CASSLALGSDTQYF.

The rearrangement links TRBV28 to TRBJ2-7, with D tentatively TRBD2 (6 bases). This CDR3 has 15 residues. Deletions cut 3 bases from V and 1 base from J, with 13 bases between. Germline V lookup: CDR1 MDHEN, CDR2 SYDVKM. The CDR3 protein is CASSFSEGLSYEQYF. In nucleotides, the CDR3 is TGTGCCAGCAGTTTCTCGGAGGGCTTATCCTACGAGCAGTACTTC.

The V gene is TRBV28, the J gene TRBJ2-7; D may be TRBD1 (6 bases). Looked up from germline, CDR1 is MDHEN and CDR2 is SYDVKM. The CDR3 runs 14 residues. Trimming took 2 bases from V and 3 from J, leaving 11 bases between them. CDR3 sequence reads: CASSLPGQFYEQYF. The CDR3, as DNA: TGTGCCAGCAGTTTACCCGGACAGTTCTACGAGCAGTACTTC.

This clonotype was detected ten times or more. J is TRBJ2-1 and V is TRBV9; no firm D call. The CDR3 is 14 residues long. CDR1 is SGDLS, CDR2 YYNGEE, per germline. Trimming took off 0 bases at V and 2 bases at J, with 6 bases between the two ends. The CDR3 nucleotides are TGTGCCAGCAGCGTAGAGGCGGCCTACAATGAGCAGTTCTTC. Translation: CASSVEAAYNEQFF.

The V and J genes are TRBV7-2 and TRBJ2-5; TRBD2 might be the D (6 bases). Trimming stripped 5 bases from V and 5 bases from J, with 15 bases between. The germline gives CDR1 SGHTA, CDR2 FQGNSA. The CDR3 is made up of 14 amino acids. The CDR3 DNA reads as TGTGCCAGCAGCCGGGCGGGGATAAAGGAGACCCAGTACTTC. It codes for CASSRAGIKETQYF.

Points on this clonotype: A read error may produce the germline difference seen at one junction end. V and J are TRBV10-3 and TRBJ2-3; possibly TRBD2 for D (6 bases). This CDR3 comprises 16 residues. The germline V gene has CDR1 ENHRY and CDR2 SYGVKD. The CDR3 sequence is CAISALGEEHTDTQYF. CDR3 coding DNA: TGCGCCATCAGTGCTTTAGGGGAGGAACACACAGATACGCAGTATTTT.